This section outlines one TCR beta chain sequence together with its context. Its antigen is unidentified. The CDR3 length is 16 residues. The junction had 6 bases not matched to a gene; V was cut back by 5 bases and J by 2 bases. CDR1 and CDR2 (germline): MDHEN, SYDVKM. The entry originates in a study of cytomegalovirus exposure and HLA in healthy donors. Regarding donors, all were healthy bone marrow donors. Study conclusions and caveats: The authors later found HLA-associated TCR beta chains more clonally expanded than equally common others.

The PCR was carried out with 60 Vbeta primers and 13 Jbeta primers. The data were produced by immunoSEQ multiplex PCR, yet TCRdb's version contains in-frame clones alone and is incomplete. The sample lists under 150,000 clones, about 80% occurring once. This chain joins TRBV28 and TRBJ2-3; TRBD2 aligns across 11 bases. The sequencing input was PBMCs. This receptor was obtained from a man aged 18 to 30 in good health and CMV-seronegative. In DNA form, the CDR3 reads TGTGCCAGCAGTCCCCGACTAGCGGGACTCACAGATACGCAGTATTTT. Its protein is CASSPRLAGLTDTQYF.